This T cell receptor (beta chain) was sequenced in a study of regulatory T cells in long-lasting Graves disease (TCRdb year 2021). In the study overall: To count as having persistent Graves' disease, a patient had to have received antithyroid drug treatment for over 5 years with TSH receptor autoantibodies remaining persistently positive. Persistent Graves' disease patients were compared with newly diagnosed Graves' disease patients by peripheral blood TCR sequencing and RNA sequencing. The study was registered as a clinical trial and conducted in China. A total of approximately 35 samples underwent TCR sequencing: approximately 13 from persistent and about 20 from newly diagnosed Graves' disease patients. On average, persistent Graves' disease patients in the clinical cohort had been on antithyroid drugs for about 10.3 years.

Here is what the overall study found, with its caveats: Lower TCR Shannon entropy and fewer highly expanded clones were observed in persistent Graves' disease patients than in newly diagnosed patients, which suggested clonal expansion. The study examined only peripheral blood because the primary lesion, thyroid tissue, could not be accessed. A larger number of public clonotypes was shared among persistent patients (about 2,700) than among newly diagnosed patients (over 850). Persistent disease showed preferential use of TRBV28, TRBJ1-2 and TRBJ2-5, whereas newly diagnosed disease favored TRBV20-1 and TRBJ2-1. Only the TCR beta chain was sequenced and analyzed. The authors acknowledged the small sample size as a limitation that may reduce accuracy.

In light of the paper, this sample's time point label describes: persistent/refractory GD, antithyroid drugs over 5 years with positive TRAb. For both TCR sequencing and RNA sequencing, RNA was extracted from PBMCs using TRIzol. The diagnosis of Graves' disease followed American Thyroid Association guidelines. Patients were recruited from an endocrinology department in Xi'an, China. Each patient gave approximately 10 milliliters of peripheral blood, collected in an EDTA anticoagulant tube. Ficoll Paque Plus density gradient separation was used to isolate PBMCs, and no additional T cell sorting was done. An Agilent 2100 Bioanalyzer and agarose gel were used to check RNA quality, while a NanoDrop 2000 measured RNA concentration. The CDR3, cysteine through phenylalanine, is 12 amino acids long. The entry retains the CDR3 DNA only, 36 bases that are in frame from base 1. CDR1 and CDR2 were assigned from the germline V gene as SQVTM and ANQGSEA. At the junction V is shortened by 3 bases and J by 2 bases, with 7 bases in between.

Library preparation employed multiplex PCR. Sequencing took place on an Illumina HiSeq 4000. CDR3 regions were amplified by Arm-PCR with iRepertoire HTBI primers to construct TCR beta libraries. Before sequencing, the PCR products underwent gel purification. The study's own analysis went as follows. Across samples, 60 to 75 TRBV and 12 to 15 TRBJ segments were identified and used for gene usage analysis of CDR3 amino acid clonotypes. Filtered high-quality paired reads were merged into contigs using COPE and FqMerger. BLAST was used to align contigs to the IMGT TRBV, TRBD and TRBJ reference genes, and CDR3 was defined following IMGT. Highly expanded clones were defined as clonotypes with a frequency above 0.1%. Shannon entropy served as the measure of repertoire diversity, while the Gini coefficient captured V-J evenness. Clonotypes shared by more than one individual were considered public. The raw public data were reprocessed by TCRdb itself: fastp quality trimming at Q25, MiXCR clonotype calling, in-frame beta chains only. Rows with a matching CDR3 protein are joined into one entry that keeps the most common DNA and genes. These V and J calls rely on TCRdb rather than the paper's analysis. A total of about 660,000 distinct CDR3 sequences appear in this sample, around 30% of them only once. The top ten clones comprise roughly 40% of the sample.

A note on this clonotype: Its antigen has not been determined. Nothing much larger sits one base from this clone, and base qualities are not available.

The source is a female donor with Graves disease. The sequenced sample was peripheral blood mononuclear cells (PBMCs), obtained when the disease was refractory, from a patient treated with antithyroid drugs. The V and J segments used are TRBV29-1 and TRBJ2-5; there is no confident call for the D gene. This receptor carries the CDR3 CSVEYGQETQYF. The sequenced DNA is TGCAGCGTTGAGTACGGGCAAGAGACCCAGTACTTC.